A single sample gave rise to the 14 T cell receptor beta chains below, sequenced in a study of tumor-infiltrating lymphocytes in primary liver carcinoma. Starting from around 500 ng of total RNA, TCR beta cDNA was produced with a primer in the constant region. The TCR beta library was amplified through three nested multiplex PCR rounds in a modified ARM-PCR procedure. Two initial PCR rounds of around 10 cycles each paired TRBV1-TRBV30 forward primers with a C-beta reverse primer. TCRdb ran MiXCR on the multiplex PCR reads and lists one entry per CDR3 protein. The table lists some 180,000 distinct CDR3 sequences, about 60% of them singletons, with under 75% in the top ten. Blood RNA was derived from unsorted whole blood, and germline DNA was extracted too. The sample taken for sequencing was peripheral blood. These receptor sequences come from a man aged 35-49 years with primary liver carcinoma and hepatitis B virus infection.

The chain combines TRBV13 with TRBJ2-1; 12 bases fit TRBD2. Looked up from germline, CDR1 is PRHDT and CDR2 is FYEKMQ (reference sequence). V gave up 0 bases and J gave up 8 bases; unmatched junction bases: 8. The CDR3 covers 17 residues. For the CDR3, the DNA is TGTGCCAGCAGCTTAGGCGGTCCTAGCGGGAGGGCCGATGAGCAGTTCTTC. Amino acid sequence: CASSLGGPSGRADEQFF.

In nucleotides, the CDR3 is TGCAGCGTTGTGGGCTCCTACGAGCAGTACTTC. It specifies CSVVGSYEQYF. V usage is TRBV29-1 and J usage is TRBJ2-7; D is undetermined. Germline lookup yields CDR1 SQVTM and CDR2 ANQGSEA. The CDR3 length is 11 residues. V was shortened by 4 bases and J by 0 bases, with 4 bases between the two germline ends.

This clonotype was seen ten or more times. The CDR3 DNA reads as TGTGCCAGCAGCTTAGGACTAGCGGTTGGGAGCTCCTACAATGAGCAGTTCTTC. Protein product: CASSLGLAVGSSYNEQFF. This chain connects TRBV11-1 to TRBJ2-1, with TRBD2 matching over 9 bases. This CDR3 comprises 18 residues. The germline CDR1 and CDR2 sequences are SGHAT and FQDESV (reference sequence). With 1 base clipped from V and 0 bases from J, the junction kept 7 bases outside the gene matches.

The chain has TRBV7-8 and TRBJ2-3; TRBD2 agrees at 11 bases. This CDR3 contains 16 residues. Germline V gene data show CDR1 as SGHVS and CDR2 as FQNEAQ. The trim removed 4 bases at V and 5 bases at J, leaving 8 bases unmatched. The DNA for the CDR3 is TGTGCCAGCAGCTCCCTTAGCGGGAGGGGTGGAGATACGCAGTATTTT. Amino acid sequence: CASSSLSGRGGDTQYF.

This clonotype occurred a few times. The rearrangement joins TRBV4-1 to TRBJ1-5; D is unclear. The CDR3 totals 15 residues. Between the trimmed V and J ends, which lost 5 bases and 3 bases, there was a span of 14 bases. Germline CDR1 reads MGHRA; CDR2 reads YSYEKL. CDR3 coding DNA: TGCGCCAGCAGCAAACCGGGATCTATCAATCAGCCCCAGCATTTT. Translated: CASSKPGSINQPQHF.

This clonotype was counted a few times. This chain joins TRBV4-1 and TRBJ2-1, with D unresolved. In germline, CDR1 is MGHRA, CDR2 YSYEKL. V gave up 3 bases and J gave up 7 bases, with 25 bases separating them. The CDR3 consists of 18 residues. The CDR3 protein is CASSHHTRRTTVGNEQFF. In nucleotides, the CDR3 is TGCGCCAGCAGCCACCATACTCGCCGGACCACTGTTGGGAATGAGCAGTTCTTC.

Comments on this clonotype: This may stem from a read error, because a much larger clone lies one nucleotide away. This sequence joins TRBV7-8 and TRBJ1-5, with TRBD1 matching 9 bases. The germline V gene has CDR1 SGHVS and CDR2 FQNEAQ. The CDR3 sequence is 15 residues long. The CDR3 DNA reads TGTGCCAGCAGCCCGGGGACAGGGAACAATCAGCCCCAGCAGTTT. It encodes CASSPGTGNNQPQQF.

This chain joins TRBV29-1 and TRBJ2-7, with TRBD2 as a possible D gene (6 bases). V was trimmed by 0 bases and J by 2 bases, leaving 20 bases between them. The CDR3 runs 17 residues. The germline gives CDR1 SQVTM, CDR2 ANQGSEA. The CDR3 DNA sequence: TGCAGCGTTGAAGAGTTTAGGAAACTAGCAGGTACCTACGAGCAGTACTTC. This encodes CSVEEFRKLAGTYEQYF.

This chain uses TRBV28 with TRBJ2-5, with D perhaps TRBD2 (6 bases). Germline CDR1 MDHEN, CDR2 SYDVKM. The CDR3 runs 15 residues. V was pared by 2 bases and J by 5 bases, with 15 bases between. The CDR3: CASSLLSRGVETQYF. The CDR3 DNA sequence: TGTGCCAGCAGTTTACTCAGCCGCGGGGTTGAGACCCAGTACTTC.

The chain couples TRBV2 to TRBJ1-1; D perhaps matches TRBD1 (6 bases). Germline loops: CDR1 SNHLY, CDR2 FYNNEI. This CDR3 region has 14 residues. Deletions cut 3 bases from V and 3 bases from J, with 11 bases between. The CDR3 protein is CASSDPRGYTEAFF. The CDR3 bases are TGTGCCAGCAGTGACCCCAGGGGTTACACTGAAGCTTTCTTT.

The chain combines TRBV4-1 with TRBJ2-1; possibly TRBD1 or TRBD2 for D (6 bases each). The CDR3 sequence is 17 residues long. Germline V gene sequence: CDR1 MGHRA, CDR2 YSYEKL. V was trimmed by 1 base and J by 3 bases, leaving 16 bases between them. The CDR3 sequence is CASSQGPTRGDYNEQFF. The CDR3 nucleotides read TGCGCCAGCAGCCAAGGGCCCACTAGGGGGGACTACAATGAGCAGTTCTTC.

The chain joins TRBV5-1 to TRBJ2-2; TRBD1 might be the D (5 bases). V was cut by 4 bases and J by 1 base, with 8 bases left in between. Germline V gene data show CDR1 as SGHRS and CDR2 as YFSETQ. The CDR3 length is 14 residues. The chain's CDR3 is CASSLTVNTGELFF. CDR3 coding DNA: TGCGCCAGCAGCCTGACAGTGAACACCGGGGAGCTGTTTTTT.

The chain links TRBV11-2 to TRBJ1-6; TRBD1 might be the D (5 bases). CDR3 length equals 17 residues. V dropped 11 bases and J dropped 7 bases, with 27 bases sitting between them. Germline CDR1 is SGHAT and CDR2 is FQNNGV. The CDR3 sequence: CAVSLGSGPGGNSPLHF. CDR3 nucleotides: TGTGCCGTCAGCTTGGGTTCAGGGCCTGGGGGGAATTCACCCCTCCACTTT.

V is TRBV6-5 and J is TRBJ1-1; D might be TRBD1 (5 bases). Per the germline V gene, CDR1 is MNHEY and CDR2 is SVGAGI. The CDR3 sequence is 15 residues long. The V gene lost 5 bases and the J gene lost 0 bases, with 13 bases spanning the gap. CDR3 region: CASSLETDLNTEAFF. Written as DNA, the CDR3 is TGTGCCAGCAGTCTAGAGACAGACCTGAACACTGAAGCTTTCTTT.